This T cell receptor (beta chain) came from a study of shared clonotypes between healthy human individuals. This CDR3 comprises 14 residues. The V end lost 2 bases, the J end lost 6 bases, and 14 bases lay between the germline ends. The germline V gene encodes CDR1 SEHNR and CDR2 FQNEAQ (reference sequence). As defined, naive CD8 cells were CD45RO-negative and positively selected for CCR7, with terminally differentiated effector memory CD45RA+ cells excluded. Sequencing was performed with immunoSEQ multiplex PCR; in TCRdb, only in-frame clones are kept and a portion is missing. The sample has some 630,000 clones, roughly 96% seen once.

This chain joins TRBV7-9 and TRBJ2-7; D is perhaps TRBD2 (5 bases). The receptor was derived from a woman in her twenties or thirties in good health. The sample comprised naive CD8+ T cells sorted from blood. The CDR3 DNA reads as TGTGCCAGCAGCTTAATTCGGGGAGTGGGCGAGCAGTACTTC. Translated: CASSLIRGVGEQYF.